Listed below are T cell receptor beta chains from one sample, sequenced in a study of shared T cell receptors in the human thymus. Measured with immunoSEQ multiplex PCR; TCRdb has only the in-frame clones, and not every one. Among some 700,000 clones, 70% to 90% were seen once, and the ten largest hold 0.0095% to 0.011%. The sample was also reused in another study, on human thymus T cells.

Sequencing was carried out using thymocytes. Every receptor here comes from a girl under three years old with a congenital heart defect. Both conserved end residues are trimmed from each CDR3.

v_gene	len	j_gene	CDR3aa
TRBV27	14	TRBJ2-1	ASSTPPGGGGNEQF
TRBV2	10	TRBJ2-7	ASSVEGDEQY
TRBV4-1	15	TRBJ1-5	ASSLSPLFLGRGPQH
TRBV6-5	14	TRBJ1-2	ASSYGTDRANYGYT
TRBV5-1	15	TRBJ1-2	ASSLETGTGGGYGYT
TRBV28	14	TRBJ2-1	ASSPGQGQGYNEQF
TRBV2	18	TRBJ2-7	ASSPPQMSRWRRTAYEQY
TRBV5-1	17	TRBJ1-4	ASSQVWDRGQSTNEKLF
TRBV14	14	TRBJ1-6	ASSQGGIVANSPLH
TRBV30	13	TRBJ2-2	AWSGLARNTGELF
TRBV25-1	12	TRBJ1-1	ASTGQGYVAEAF
TRBV5-1	11	TRBJ2-7	ASSSPVGGEQY
TRBV19	11	TRBJ1-1	ASSIDERTEAF
TRBV2	11	TRBJ1-3	ASIRGVGNTIY
TRBV19	12	TRBJ1-1	ASEPGQGNTEAF
TRBV6-5	13	TRBJ1-6	ASSTGQGSGSPLH
TRBV5-6	12	.	ASSLETSRVEQY
TRBV7-8	11	TRBJ2-3	ASMRGNTDTQY
TRBV4-1	14	TRBJ1-5	ASSPSEGGAYQPQH
TRBV11-3	16	TRBJ2-3	ASSSSPRDGGDTDTQY
TRBV7-2	16	TRBJ1-2	ASSFEGVRHLTNYGYT
TRBV5-1	17	TRBJ1-3	ASSLAGRRHRHSGNTIY
TRBV28	10	TRBJ1-2	AAQGARYGYT
TRBV4-3	12	TRBJ1-2	ASSQADRRYGYT
TRBV7-6	16	TRBJ1-2	ASSLGRVRQVNNYGYT
TRBV5-4	16	TRBJ2-1	ASSLDSGGRKGANEQF
TRBV20-1	9	TRBJ1-2	SARDRGGYT
TRBV7-9	11	TRBJ1-2	ASMAGRGYGYT
TRBV5-1	14	TRBJ2-2	ASSFLTGEVTGELF
TRBV6-6	13	TRBJ2-2	ASSYGQENTGELF
TRBV19	16	TRBJ2-3	ASSIIPEYPHSTDTQY
TRBV28	11	TRBJ1-3	ASREGPGNTIY
TRBV6-4	12	TRBJ2-1	ASSGGGASNEQF
TRBV10-3	14	TRBJ1-1	AIKERDRGRGTEAF
TRBV5-5	13	TRBJ2-7	ASSLKGTASYEQY
TRBV27	13	TRBJ1-1	ASRFHCGGDTEAF
TRBV18	18	TRBJ1-2	ASSPQEGRDPDLHPYGYT
TRBV6-6	12	TRBJ1-5	ASRSGQINQPQH
TRBV15	13	TRBJ1-1	ATSGDRGLNTEAF
TRBV2	14	TRBJ1-2	ASMGAGRDLNYGYT
TRBV6-5	12	TRBJ1-2	ASSSHDRGNGYT
TRBV9	14	TRBJ2-5	ASSMHGRGPRETQY
TRBV18	11	TRBJ2-5	ASSTGDQETQY
TRBV5-1	14	TRBJ2-3	ASRATSGGAEDTQY
TRBV10-3	12	TRBJ1-1	AIGEPGHPAEAF
TRBV5-1	13	TRBJ1-2	ASRRILTGIDGYT
TRBV6-5	13	TRBJ1-6	ASSSQVNINSPLH
TRBV29-1	11	TRBJ1-2	SVVHQTAYGYT
TRBV28	19	TRBJ1-2	ASSLFRQGPQSSSSNYGYT
TRBV5-1	13	TRBJ2-7	ASSPHRGNSYEQY
TRBV5-6	13	TRBJ2-3	ASSSNRGGADTQY
TRBV9	11	TRBJ1-5	ASSVGENQPQH
TRBV15	11	TRBJ2-7	ATSPQGYYEQY
TRBV11-2	12	TRBJ2-5	ASSPPEWAETQY